The 4 T cell receptor beta chains given below trace back to one sample, sequenced in a study of PD-1 and CTLA-4 blockade in melanoma. Sequenced by immunoSEQ multiplex PCR; TCRdb stores in-frame clones only, minus some. The data contain more than 9,000 clones, approximately 80% of them singletons. The input for sequencing was CD8+ T cells from peripheral blood, taken from a patient given anti-PD-1 treatment. The receptors stem from a human donor with melanoma.

In its sample, this clone ranks as medium-sized. This sequence joins TRBV4-1 and TRBJ2-6; D is uncertain. The length of the CDR3 is 15 residues. Germline assignment: CDR1 MGHRA and CDR2 YSYEKL. Trimming stripped 0 bases from V and 0 bases from J, with 3 bases between. The chain's CDR3 is CASSQENSGANVLTF. CDR3 nucleotide sequence: TGCGCCAGCAGCCAAGAAAACTCTGGGGCCAACGTCCTGACTTTC.

Note on this clone: Other DNA sequences in the same sample also yield this CDR3. The chain has TRBV27 and TRBJ2-7; possible D gene TRBD1, 6 bases. Germline assignment: CDR1 MNHEY and CDR2 SMNVEV (reference sequence). Between the trimmed V and J ends, which lost 1 base and 2 bases, there was a span of 12 bases. The length of the CDR3 is 15 residues. The CDR3 sequence is CASSLLRTETYEQYF. DNA for the CDR3: TGTGCCAGCAGTTTATTGAGGACAGAAACCTACGAGCAGTACTTC.

The chain employs TRBV2 and TRBJ1-5, with unresolved D. The CDR3 consists of 13 residues. Looked up from germline, CDR1 is SNHLY and CDR2 is FYNNEI. With 6 bases removed from V and 0 bases from J, the gap between germline ends came to 6 bases. In nucleotides, the CDR3 is TGTGCCAGCAGCGACTTTAGCAATCAGCCCCAGCATTTT. Protein: CASSDFSNQPQHF.

The rearrangement joins TRBV4-3 to TRBJ1-3, with D perhaps matching TRBD1 (6 bases). This CDR3 has 16 residues. Germline loops: CDR1 LGHNA, CDR2 YSLEER. V was trimmed by 0 bases and J by 3 bases, leaving 12 bases between them. This CDR3 is CASSQDRAGVGNTIYF. The CDR3 nucleotides are TGCGCCAGCAGCCAAGATAGGGCAGGGGTTGGAAACACCATATATTTT.